This T cell receptor (beta chain) comes out of a study of T cell responses to AZD1222 COVID-19 vaccine. Of note for this clone: Its antigen remains unidentified.

Sequenced by immunoSEQ multiplex PCR; TCRdb stores in-frame clones only, minus some. Here the sample spans tens of thousands of clones, approximately 85% being singletons. Regarding the study as a whole: Only six AZD1222 recipients tested seropositive at baseline. Reports say nearly half of spike-specific TCRs go after unmutated variant regions. Spike-specific TCR breadth and depth rose after two AZD1222 doses. Only after the peak T cell response were repertoires sampled.

This receptor was obtained from an adult in good health. The sample in question was peripheral blood, obtained on day 0 of AZD1222 vaccination.

CDR3 in DNA: TGTGCCAGCGTTCCGAGAAACTTCGCCGAGCAGTACTTC. Amino acid sequence: CASVPRNFAEQYF. The V and J genes are TRBV18 and TRBJ2-7; no clear D. With 8 bases removed from V and 6 bases from J, the gap between germline ends came to 17 bases. This CDR3 spans 13 amino acids. Germline CDR1 is KGHSH and CDR2 is LQKENI.